This T cell receptor (beta chain) was captured in a study of cytomegalovirus exposure and HLA in healthy donors (dated 2017 in TCRdb). In the study overall: A later analysis indicated that the 120 validation repertoires were generated on the platform also employed for the 650 to 850 repertoires of the first cohort. Besides the first cohort of around 700 subjects, a separate validation cohort made up of 120 different subjects was used. To predict cytomegalovirus infection status, the study combined high-throughput TCR immunosequencing, statistical association of individual TCRs with disease status, and machine learning. The study aimed to test whether signatures of past pathogen exposure could be identified by cataloging public T cell receptors. General study outcomes and caveats: According to the authors, the approach could potentially be generalized to other disease states and immunological phenotypes. The classifier was reported to diagnose cytomegalovirus status with high specificity and sensitivity in both the original cohort and the validation cohort. A later analysis lacked HLA typing for the validation cohort, so it scored co-occurrence in that cohort across all 130 or so repertoires. In vitro tests confirmed that a few of the cytomegalovirus-associated TCR beta chains recognize cytomegalovirus antigens. While some public TCRs were present in many individuals, most TCR sequences turned up only very rarely across donors. The study gave a list of about 170 TCR beta chains associated with cytomegalovirus. A later analysis found that TCRs clustered in the first cohort also tended to co-occur in the 120 validation repertoires, with 94% of cluster scores above 0.

The donors belonged to the validation cohort of over a hundred subjects, which was separate from the approximately 700-subject first cohort. This clone occurred a few times. It lacks a known antigen. Within one base of it there is no much larger clone, and no base qualities were kept. Library preparation used the immunoSEQ multiplex PCR assay. Under the source paper's analysis protocol: A statistical classification framework was built for diagnosing cytomegalovirus status from the catalog of TCR beta chain sequences. In TCRdb, the immuneACCESS table is reduced to in-frame sequences with V and J assigned. These tables do not hold every clone; where another copy was compared, an unresolved V gene accounts for under half, and the others remain unexplained. Clone size and V and J calls were adopted from that table, with D and trimming inferred from the DNA. The sample data list some 290,000 clones, and approximately 86% of these were observed just once. The ten most abundant clones make up approximately 0.9% of the sample.

This clonotype was obtained from a man between 25 and 39 years old in good health and CMV-seronegative. The specimen was PBMCs.

The DNA reads TGTGCCATCAGACTAGAGAATTCTGGAAACACCATATATTTT. Translated, this gives CAIRLENSGNTIYF. The chain employs TRBV10-3 and TRBJ1-3, with the D gene too uncertain to name. Trimming takes 6 bases from V and 1 base from J, and the germline ends sit 10 bases apart. The CDR3 starts with the cysteine, ends with the phenylalanine, and has 14 residues. Only the CDR3 region is kept as DNA, spanning 42 bases read in frame from base 1. CDR1 and CDR2 (ENHRY, SYGVKD) derive from the germline V gene.